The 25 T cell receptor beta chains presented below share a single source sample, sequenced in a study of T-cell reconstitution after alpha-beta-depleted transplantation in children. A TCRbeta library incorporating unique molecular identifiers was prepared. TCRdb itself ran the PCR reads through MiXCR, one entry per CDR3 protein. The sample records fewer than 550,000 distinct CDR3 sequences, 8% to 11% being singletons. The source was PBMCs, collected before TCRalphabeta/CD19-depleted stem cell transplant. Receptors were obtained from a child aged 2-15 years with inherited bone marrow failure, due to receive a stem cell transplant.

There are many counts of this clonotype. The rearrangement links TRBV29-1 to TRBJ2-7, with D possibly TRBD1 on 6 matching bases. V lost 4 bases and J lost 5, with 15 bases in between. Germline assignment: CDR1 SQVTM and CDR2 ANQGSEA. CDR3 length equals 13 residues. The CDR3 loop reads CSVAGRGSNEQYF. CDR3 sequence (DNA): TGCAGCGTTGCCGGCAGGGGATCGAACGAGCAGTACTTC.

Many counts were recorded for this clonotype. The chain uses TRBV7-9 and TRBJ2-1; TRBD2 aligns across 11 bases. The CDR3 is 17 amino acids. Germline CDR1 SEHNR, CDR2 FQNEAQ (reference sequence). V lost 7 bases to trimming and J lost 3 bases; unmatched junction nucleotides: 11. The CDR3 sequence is CASIIHSGRAIYNEQFF. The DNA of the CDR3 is TGTGCCAGCATCATTCATAGCGGGAGGGCTATCTACAATGAGCAGTTCTTC.

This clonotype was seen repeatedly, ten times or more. The CDR3 bases are TGTGCCAGCAGCCAAGCCCCTAGTAGCGATGAGCAGTTCTTC. Its protein is CASSQAPSSDEQFF. The gene calls are TRBV3-1 and TRBJ2-1; possible D gene TRBD2, 5 bases. Germline V lookup: CDR1 LGHDT, CDR2 YNNKEL (reference sequence). V lost 1 base and J lost 8, with 12 bases in between. CDR3 length: 14 amino acids.

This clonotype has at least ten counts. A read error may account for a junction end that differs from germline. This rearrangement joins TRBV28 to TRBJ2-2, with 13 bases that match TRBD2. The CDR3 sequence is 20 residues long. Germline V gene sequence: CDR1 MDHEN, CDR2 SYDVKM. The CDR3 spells CASSLSPVTSGRTNIGELFF. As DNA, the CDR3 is TGTGCCAGCAGTTTATCACCAGTGACTAGCGGGAGGACGAACATCGGGGAGCTGTTTTTT.

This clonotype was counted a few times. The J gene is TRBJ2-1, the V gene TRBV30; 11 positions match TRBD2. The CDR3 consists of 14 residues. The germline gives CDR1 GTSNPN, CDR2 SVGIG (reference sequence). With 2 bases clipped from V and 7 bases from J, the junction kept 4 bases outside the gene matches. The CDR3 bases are TGTGCCTGGAGTCCGGGACTAGCGGAAAATGAGCAGTTCTTC. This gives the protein CAWSPGLAENEQFF.

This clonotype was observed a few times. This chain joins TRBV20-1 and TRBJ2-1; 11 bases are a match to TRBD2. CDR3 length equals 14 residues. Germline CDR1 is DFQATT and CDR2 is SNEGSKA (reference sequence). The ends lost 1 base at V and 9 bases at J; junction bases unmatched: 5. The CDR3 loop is CSARGASGRLEQFF. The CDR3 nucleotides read TGCAGTGCTAGAGGGGCTAGCGGGAGGCTTGAGCAGTTCTTC.

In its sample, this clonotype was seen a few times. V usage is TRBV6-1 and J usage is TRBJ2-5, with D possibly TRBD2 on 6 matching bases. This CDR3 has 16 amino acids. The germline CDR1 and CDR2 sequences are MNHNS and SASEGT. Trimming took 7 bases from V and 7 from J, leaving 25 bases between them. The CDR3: CASTNTGTGEEGTQYF. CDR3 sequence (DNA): TGTGCCAGCACCAACACCGGGACGGGGGAAGAAGGGACCCAGTACTTC.

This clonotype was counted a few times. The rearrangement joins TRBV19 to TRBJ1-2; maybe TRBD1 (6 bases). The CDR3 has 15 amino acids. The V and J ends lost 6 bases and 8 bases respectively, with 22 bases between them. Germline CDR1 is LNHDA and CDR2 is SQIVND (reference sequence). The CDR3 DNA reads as TGTGCCAGTAGAGACCCCTCGACAGGAAGGGAAGGCTACACCTTC. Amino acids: CASRDPSTGREGYTF.

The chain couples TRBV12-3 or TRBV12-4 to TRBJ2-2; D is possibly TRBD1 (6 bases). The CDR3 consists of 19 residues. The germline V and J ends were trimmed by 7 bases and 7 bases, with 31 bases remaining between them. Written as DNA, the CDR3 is TGTGCCAGCACCAGCGCAGGGGCCCGAGCAAGCGATCGATTCGGGGAGCTGTTTTTT. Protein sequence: CASTSAGARASDRFGELFF.

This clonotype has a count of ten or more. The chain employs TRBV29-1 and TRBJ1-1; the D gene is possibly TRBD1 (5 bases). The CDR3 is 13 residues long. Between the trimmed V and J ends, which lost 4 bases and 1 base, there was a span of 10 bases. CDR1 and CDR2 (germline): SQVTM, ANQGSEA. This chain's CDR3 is CSVARGGNTEAFF. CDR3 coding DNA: TGCAGCGTTGCCCGGGGGGGGAACACTGAAGCTTTCTTT.

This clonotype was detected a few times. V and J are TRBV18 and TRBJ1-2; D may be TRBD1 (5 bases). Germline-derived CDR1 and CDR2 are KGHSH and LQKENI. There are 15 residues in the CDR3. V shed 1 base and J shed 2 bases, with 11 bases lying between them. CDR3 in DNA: TGTGCCAGCTCACCACAGGGGAATGGCAACTATGGCTACACCTTC. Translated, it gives CASSPQGNGNYGYTF.

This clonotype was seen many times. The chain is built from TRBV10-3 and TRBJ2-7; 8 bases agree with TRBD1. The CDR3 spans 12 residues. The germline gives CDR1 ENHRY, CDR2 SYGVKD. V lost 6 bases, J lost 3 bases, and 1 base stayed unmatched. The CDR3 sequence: CAISGTGYEQYF. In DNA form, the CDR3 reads TGTGCCATCAGCGGGACAGGCTACGAGCAGTACTTC.

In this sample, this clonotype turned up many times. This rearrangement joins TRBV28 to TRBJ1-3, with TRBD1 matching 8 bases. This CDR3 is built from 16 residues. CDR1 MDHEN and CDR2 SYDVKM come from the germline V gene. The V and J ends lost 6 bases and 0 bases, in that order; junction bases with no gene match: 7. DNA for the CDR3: TGTGCCAGCAGACGGGACAGGCTATTCTCTGGAAACACCATATATTTT. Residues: CASRRDRLFSGNTIYF.

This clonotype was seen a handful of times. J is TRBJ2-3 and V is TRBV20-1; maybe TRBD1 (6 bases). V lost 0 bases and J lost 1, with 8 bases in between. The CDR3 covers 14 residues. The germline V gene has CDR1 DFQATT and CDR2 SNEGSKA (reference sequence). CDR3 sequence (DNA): TGCAGTGCTAGAGATCGACAGGGCACAGATACGCAGTATTTT. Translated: CSARDRQGTDTQYF.

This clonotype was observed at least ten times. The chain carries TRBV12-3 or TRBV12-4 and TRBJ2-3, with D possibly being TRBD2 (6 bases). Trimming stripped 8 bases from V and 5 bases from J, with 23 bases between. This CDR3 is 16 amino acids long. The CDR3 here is CASPPLEGTKGDTQYF. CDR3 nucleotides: TGTGCCAGCCCACCGTTGGAGGGCACGAAAGGAGATACGCAGTATTTT.

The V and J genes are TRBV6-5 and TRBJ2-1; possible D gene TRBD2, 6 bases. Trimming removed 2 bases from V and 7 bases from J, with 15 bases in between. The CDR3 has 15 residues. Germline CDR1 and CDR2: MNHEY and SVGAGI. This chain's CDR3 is CASSYGRGQGNEQFF. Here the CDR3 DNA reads TGTGCCAGCAGTTACGGGCGGGGCCAGGGAAATGAGCAGTTCTTC.

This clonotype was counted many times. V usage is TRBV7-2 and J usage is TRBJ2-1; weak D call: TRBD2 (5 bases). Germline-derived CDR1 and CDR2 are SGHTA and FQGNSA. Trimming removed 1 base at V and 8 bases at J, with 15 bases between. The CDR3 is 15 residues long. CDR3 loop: CASSLVASRSYEQFF. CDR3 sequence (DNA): TGTGCCAGCAGCTTAGTGGCTAGCCGATCATATGAGCAGTTCTTC.

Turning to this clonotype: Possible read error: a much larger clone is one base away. This CDR3 reads CASSYDPGGSTYEQYF. CDR3 in DNA: TGTGCCAGCAGTTACGACCCTGGCGGGAGTACCTACGAGCAGTACTTC. The J gene is TRBJ2-7, the V gene TRBV6-2 or TRBV6-3, with TRBD2 matching over 7 bases. V gave up 2 bases and J gave up 2 bases; unmatched junction bases: 9. The CDR3 is 16 amino acids. CDR1 is MNHEY and CDR2 is SVGEGT in the germline V gene.

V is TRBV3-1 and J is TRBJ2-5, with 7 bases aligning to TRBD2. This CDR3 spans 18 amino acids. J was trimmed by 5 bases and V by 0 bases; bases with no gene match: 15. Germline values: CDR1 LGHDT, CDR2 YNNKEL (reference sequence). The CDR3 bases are TGTGCCAGCAGCCAAGAGGTCTCGTGGGACTTCGGGGGGGAGACCCAGTACTTC. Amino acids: CASSQEVSWDFGGETQYF.

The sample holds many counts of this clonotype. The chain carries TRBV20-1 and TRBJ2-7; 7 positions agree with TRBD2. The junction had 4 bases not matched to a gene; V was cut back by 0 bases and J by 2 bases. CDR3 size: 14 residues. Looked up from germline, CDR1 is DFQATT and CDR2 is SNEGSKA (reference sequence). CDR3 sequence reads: CSARDAGRAYEQYF. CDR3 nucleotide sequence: TGCAGTGCTAGAGATGCTGGGAGGGCCTACGAGCAGTACTTC.

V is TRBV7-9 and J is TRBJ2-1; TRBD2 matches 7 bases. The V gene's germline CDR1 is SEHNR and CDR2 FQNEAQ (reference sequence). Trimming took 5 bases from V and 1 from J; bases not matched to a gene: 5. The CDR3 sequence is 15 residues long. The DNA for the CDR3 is TGTGCCAGCAGCGCAACGGGACTATCCTACAATGAGCAGTTCTTC. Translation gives CASSATGLSYNEQFF.

The CDR3 loop is CASSHPRETQYF. As DNA, the CDR3 is TGTGCCAGCAGCCACCCCAGAGAGACCCAGTACTTC. The V gene is TRBV7-2, the J gene TRBJ2-5; no definite D call. V lost 5 bases, J lost 4 bases, and 8 bases lay in between. Germline CDR1 is SGHTA and CDR2 is FQGNSA. This CDR3 contains 12 residues.

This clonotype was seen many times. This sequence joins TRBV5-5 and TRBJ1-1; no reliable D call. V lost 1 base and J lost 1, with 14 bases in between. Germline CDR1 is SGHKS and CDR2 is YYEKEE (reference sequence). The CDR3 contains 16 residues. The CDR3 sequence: CASSLKMKGWNTEAFF. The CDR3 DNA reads TGTGCCAGCAGCTTGAAAATGAAAGGGTGGAACACTGAAGCTTTCTTT. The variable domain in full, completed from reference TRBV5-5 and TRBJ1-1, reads DAGVTQSPTHLIKTRGQQVTLRCSPISGHKSVSWYQQVLGQGPQFIFQYYEKEERGRGNFPDRFSARQFPNYSSELNVNALLLGDSALYLCASSLKMKGWNTEAFFGQGTRLTVV.

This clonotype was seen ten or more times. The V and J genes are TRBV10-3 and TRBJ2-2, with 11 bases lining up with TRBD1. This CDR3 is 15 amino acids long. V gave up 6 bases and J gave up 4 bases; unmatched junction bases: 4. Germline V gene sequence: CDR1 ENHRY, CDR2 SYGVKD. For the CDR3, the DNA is TGTGCCATCAGAGCCGGGACAGGGGGCACCGGGGAGCTGTTTTTT. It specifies CAIRAGTGGTGELFF.

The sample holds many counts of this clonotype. This CDR3 is CASSEATLWTGELFF. The CDR3 DNA reads TGTGCCAGCAGTGAAGCGACGCTCTGGACCGGGGAGCTGTTTTTT. This chain uses TRBV2 with TRBJ2-2; D unresolved. Per the germline V gene, CDR1 is SNHLY and CDR2 is FYNNEI. V dropped 0 bases and J dropped 5 bases, with 10 bases sitting between them. The CDR3 consists of 15 residues.